Detailed here is one T cell receptor beta chain. Sequencing was performed with immunoSEQ multiplex PCR; in TCRdb, only in-frame clones are kept and a portion is missing. This table holds 60,000 to 85,000 clones, about 69% found once. This sample was taken from a study of blood T cell repertoires in COVID-19. The overall study: Some COVID-19 samples were acute and others convalescent; all came from the United States, Italy and Spain. T cells, B-cell-depleted T cells, or PBMCs provided the cDNA or gDNA that served as material.

CDR1 and CDR2 from the germline V gene are ENHRY and SYGVKD. V lost 2 bases, J lost 3 bases, and 8 bases stayed unmatched. This CDR3 has 17 amino acids. The specimen was peripheral blood. The TCR was taken from a man aged 65 to 85 with acute or convalescent COVID-19. The chain couples TRBV10-3 to TRBJ1-5, with 9 nucleotides matching TRBD1. The CDR3 reads CAISETLGQGNNQPQHF. CDR3 nucleotide sequence: TGTGCCATCAGTGAGACCTTAGGACAGGGGAACAATCAGCCCCAGCATTTT.